Following are 10 T cell receptor beta chains from one sample sequenced in a study of cytomegalovirus exposure and HLA in healthy donors. With 60 Vbeta and 13 Jbeta primers, the PCR was carried out. Repertoires were generated with immunoSEQ multiplex PCR, while TCRdb's copy carries only in-frame clones and drops some. Here the sample spans around 150,000 clones, about 80% being singletons. The sample taken for sequencing was PBMCs. The receptors were gathered from a male donor in good health and CMV-seronegative.

The CDR3 bases are TGTGCCAGCAGCGAAGATCGGGGAGGGGCTAAGCCCTATGGCTACACCTTC. It specifies CASSEDRGGAKPYGYTF. The chain links TRBV9 to TRBJ1-2; perhaps TRBD1 as D (5 bases). The ends were cut back, 3 bases at V and 4 bases at J, with 22 bases in the middle. The germline gives CDR1 SGDLS, CDR2 YYNGEE. The CDR3 has 17 amino acids.

This chain joins TRBV7-3 and TRBJ2-1, with 10 bases lining up with TRBD2. The V segment lost 2 bases and the J segment 0 bases; nucleotides outside the gene matches: 16. Germline values: CDR1 SGHTA, CDR2 FQGTGA. This CDR3 region has 21 residues. DNA of the CDR3: TGTGCCAGCAGCTTAGGCATAGGGCTAGCGGGGGATAAGAGCTCCTACAATGAGCAGTTCTTC. Amino acids: CASSLGIGLAGDKSSYNEQFF.

The chain links TRBV7-2 to TRBJ2-5; perhaps TRBD1 as D (5 bases). The length of the CDR3 is 14 residues. Between the trimmed V and J ends, which lost 1 base and 5 bases, there was a span of 11 bases. The germline V gene encodes CDR1 SGHTA and CDR2 FQGNSA. This CDR3 is CASSLGMNRETQYF. The CDR3 region has the DNA TGTGCCAGCAGCTTAGGAATGAACAGGGAGACCCAGTACTTC.

This chain connects TRBV11-2 to TRBJ2-7; D gene unclear. Looked up from germline, CDR1 is SGHAT and CDR2 is FQNNGV. The CDR3 length is 11 residues. The V end lost 1 base, the J end lost 7 bases, and 5 bases lay between the germline ends. The CDR3 DNA follows: TGTGCCAGCAGCTTAGTTCAGGAGCAGTACTTC. It yields the protein CASSLVQEQYF.

The V and J genes are TRBV7-9 and TRBJ1-5, with 9 bases matching TRBD1. J was trimmed by 5 bases and V by 3 bases; bases with no gene match: 2. Per germline, CDR1 SEHNR and CDR2 FQNEAQ (reference sequence). The CDR3 runs to 14 residues. The CDR3 sequence: CASSLDRGDQPQHF. CDR3 nucleotide sequence: TGTGCCAGCAGCTTGGACAGGGGCGATCAGCCCCAGCATTTT.

The V and J genes are TRBV28 and TRBJ2-3, with 7 positions matching TRBD1. With 7 bases clipped from V and 4 bases from J, the junction kept 8 bases outside the gene matches. CDR3 length: 14 amino acids. Germline V gives CDR1 MDHEN, CDR2 SYDVKM. The CDR3 here is CASMTGTYADTQYF. The CDR3 nucleotides read TGTGCCAGCATGACAGGGACATATGCAGATACGCAGTATTTT.

The chain has TRBV7-2 and TRBJ2-5, with a tentative D call TRBD2 (6 bases). Looked up from germline, CDR1 is SGHTA and CDR2 is FQGNSA. The CDR3 has 14 residues. V lost 1 base to trimming and J lost 4 bases, with 10 bases between them. In nucleotides, the CDR3 is TGTGCCAGCAGCTTAGTTCCCGGGGGAGAGACCCAGTACTTC. Translation: CASSLVPGGETQYF.

V and J are TRBV19 and TRBJ1-1; 8 positions match TRBD1. Germline V gene sequence: CDR1 LNHDA, CDR2 SQIVND (reference sequence). The CDR3 is 15 residues long. The trim removed 7 bases at V and 3 bases at J, leaving 10 bases unmatched. The CDR3 bases are TGTGCCAGTAAACCCGTCGGACAGGGATACACTGAAGCTTTCTTT. Encoded protein: CASKPVGQGYTEAFF.

This chain links TRBV28 with TRBJ1-5; tentatively, D is TRBD1 (5 bases). Germline assignment: CDR1 MDHEN and CDR2 SYDVKM. Trimming removed 6 bases at V and 6 bases at J, with 9 bases between. The CDR3 loop spans 12 amino acids. CDR3 DNA: TGTGCCAGCAGGGGGCCCGGTCAGCCCCAGCATTTT. Translated: CASRGPGQPQHF.

This chain connects TRBV6-1 to TRBJ2-7, with no clear D. The CDR3 extends over 14 amino acids. Germline lookup yields CDR1 MNHNS and CDR2 SASEGT. Trimming removed 2 bases from V and 1 base from J, with 9 bases in between. CDR3 DNA sequence: TGTGCCAGCAGTGAACCTGGCAGATCCTACGAGCAGTACTTC. Its protein product is CASSEPGRSYEQYF.